This record covers a single TCR beta chain. In the original processing: Cell counts per sample came from amplifying reference gene primers. This table comes from immunoSEQ multiplex PCR, and its TCRdb copy is limited to in-frame clones, with some not included. V and J calls and clone size come straight from that table; D and trimming were deduced from the DNA. Counted here are some 240,000 clones, about four fifths occurring once; the ten biggest clones make up around 7.5%. Seattle participants joined during active infection and were tracked over time. The data stem from a study of blood T cell repertoires in COVID-19. Study overall: Acute-phase and convalescent COVID-19 samples originated in the United States, Italy and Spain. Sample material is recorded as cDNA or gDNA derived from T cells, B-cell-depleted T cells, or PBMCs.

Germline lookup yields CDR1 GTSNPN and CDR2 SVGIG (reference sequence). The CDR3 sequence is 14 residues long. Trimming at V came to 0 bases and at J to 6 bases, leaving 5 bases not matched to a gene. The origin of this receptor is an elderly woman with COVID-19, enrolled during active disease. The specimen sequenced was peripheral blood. The chain has TRBV30 and TRBJ2-3, with 8 positions matching TRBD2. The CDR3 loop reads CAWSVELAGDTQYF. As DNA, the CDR3 is TGTGCCTGGAGTGTTGAGCTAGCGGGTGATACGCAGTATTTT.